Sequencing of this T cell receptor (beta chain) was carried out in a study of cytomegalovirus exposure and HLA in healthy donors. The CDR3 sequence is 13 residues long. V was clipped by 1 base and J by 8 bases; unmatched bases: 4. Germline V gives CDR1 KGHSH, CDR2 LQKENI. The PCR made use of 60 Vbeta and 13 Jbeta primers. Using immunoSEQ multiplex PCR, the repertoire was profiled, and TCRdb retains in-frame clones only, with some absent. Among 150,000 to 200,000 clones listed, 80% to 90% were seen once. The chain has TRBV18 and TRBJ1-2, with 7 positions matching TRBD1. This sequence originates from a man between 18 and 35 years old in good health and CMV-seropositive. The sequenced sample was PBMCs. The CDR3 DNA reads as TGTGCCAGCTCACCACAGGGGGCTAAAGGCTACACCTTC. Protein sequence: CASSPQGAKGYTF. The complete variable domain, with remaining parts taken from reference TRBV18 and TRBJ1-2, reads NAGVMQNPRHLVRRRGQEARLRCSPMKGHSHVYWYRQLPEEGLKFMVYLQKENIIDESGMPKERFSAEFPKEGPSILRIQQVVRGDSAAYFCASSPQGAKGYTFGSGTRLTVV.